Given below is one T cell receptor beta chain in context. Antigen: not known. MiXCR, applied by TCRdb to the reads, yields one record per CDR3 protein. Of roughly 350,000 distinct CDR3 sequences in the sample, 34% were seen once. This sample stems from a study of T cell repertoires in cytomegalovirus infection. Overall study: Use of recently identified HLA-C-restricted and well-studied HLA-B-restricted CMV epitopes was part of the study.

CDR3 length: 15 amino acids. Trimming stripped 1 base from V and 6 bases from J, with 13 bases between. Germline assignment: CDR1 MDHEN and CDR2 SYDVKM. The TCR was taken from a human donor in good health (CMV status not recorded). Some clones in this sample may be carry-over from other donors' samples. Here the sequenced sample was cultured PBMCs, taken from culture after CMV antigen stimulation. The chain links TRBV28 to TRBJ1-5; D gene ambiguous. For the CDR3, the DNA is TGTGCCAGCAGTTTATTCGGGGAGGATGCTCAGCCCCAGCATTTT. Its translation is CASSLFGEDAQPQHF.